This TCR beta chain was found in a study of OX40 agonist ivuxolimab in advanced cancers. Background on the study: Patients took ivuxolimab, an agonistic anti-OX40 (CD134) antibody. Dose-escalation patients suffered from hepatocellular carcinoma, melanoma, renal cell or head and neck cancer.

On cycle 4 day 1 and cycle 7 day 1, as well as at baseline, blood was sampled. Assay used: immunoSEQ multiplex PCR; TCRdb lists only in-frame clones, some missing. The data hold 40,000 to 50,000 clones, with roughly 90% observed a single time. Germline CDR1 reads SGHVS; CDR2 reads FNYEAQ. This CDR3 comprises 16 residues. The V and J ends lost 3 bases and 0 bases, in that order; junction bases with no gene match: 6. This material consisted of CD4+ or CD8+ T cells sorted from blood, taken in a trial of the OX40 agonist ivuxolimab. The receptor comes from an adult with an advanced solid tumor such as melanoma, head and neck, liver or kidney cancer. The chain recombines TRBV7-6 with TRBJ2-7; TRBD1 agrees at 9 bases. The CDR3 DNA follows: TGTGCCAGCAGCTTGGGACAGGGTCGTTACTCCTACGAGCAGTACTTC. It yields the protein CASSLGQGRYSYEQYF.